These 25 T cell receptor beta chains share one sample of origin, sequenced in a study of regulatory T cells in long-lasting Graves disease. Through Arm-PCR of CDR3 regions and iRepertoire HTBI primers, TCR beta libraries were built. TCRdb re-called the multiplex PCR reads with MiXCR, one entry per CDR3 protein. Here the sample spans 550,000 to 700,000 distinct CDR3 sequences, about 16% being singletons. Time point given: newly diagnosed GD, antithyroid drugs for less than 3 months. With RNA extracted from PBMCs as input, the TCR library was made. These data also formed part of another study, on T cells in Graves' hyperthyroidism and ophthalmopathy.

This specimen consisted of peripheral blood mononuclear cells (PBMCs), obtained at new diagnosis, from a patient treated with antithyroid drugs. These receptors were taken from a man between 18 and 35 years old with Graves disease.

This clonotype was counted a few times. The J gene is TRBJ2-5, the V gene TRBV30, with 7 bases aligning to TRBD2. V lost 0 bases, J lost 4 bases, and 5 bases stayed unmatched. CDR3 size: 14 residues. Germline V gives CDR1 GTSNPN, CDR2 SVGIG (reference sequence). The CDR3 here is CAWSVGGVLETQYF. CDR3 bases: TGTGCCTGGAGTGTGGGAGGGGTTCTAGAGACCCAGTACTTC.

The chain combines TRBV5-6 with TRBJ1-5; D ambiguous. Trimming left V 5 bases short and J 2 bases short, with 32 bases between. This CDR3 is 21 amino acids long. Germline V CDR1 and CDR2: SGHDT, YYEEEE. The CDR3 sequence is CASSCETKARLRRYGNQPQHF. The CDR3 DNA is TGTGCCAGCAGTTGCGAAACGAAAGCCCGCCTTAGGAGGTATGGCAATCAGCCCCAGCATTTT.

This clonotype has a count of ten or more. The genes are TRBV29-1 and TRBJ2-3; 8 positions match TRBD2. Germline-derived CDR1 and CDR2 are SQVTM and ANQGSEA. V trimming: 3 bases; J trimming: 6 bases; junction bases outside the gene matches: 8. This CDR3 comprises 14 residues. Written as DNA, the CDR3 is TGCAGCGTTGAGACGGGAGGGCCCGGGGATACGCAGTATTTT. It is translated as CSVETGGPGDTQYF.

This clonotype was seen repeatedly, ten times or more. The chain carries TRBV20-1 and TRBJ2-7, with TRBD2 matching 7 bases. CDR3 length: 14 residues. V was clipped by 5 bases and J by 5 bases; unmatched bases: 12. From germline, CDR1 is DFQATT and CDR2 SNEGSKA (reference sequence). The CDR3 loop reads CSAARGEGPHEQYF. Written as DNA, the CDR3 is TGCAGTGCTGCACGGGGGGAGGGCCCCCACGAGCAGTACTTC.

This clonotype has just a few counts. The chain employs TRBV7-9 and TRBJ1-2; 9 nucleotides match TRBD1. The V gene's germline CDR1 is SEHNR and CDR2 FQNEAQ (reference sequence). V lost 7 bases to trimming and J lost 6 bases; unmatched junction nucleotides: 12. The CDR3 extends over 15 amino acids. For the CDR3, the DNA is TGTGCCAGCACGCCTTCCCACGGGACAGGGAATGGCTACACCTTC. It yields the protein CASTPSHGTGNGYTF.

This clonotype appeared many times. The chain combines TRBV6-2 or TRBV6-3 with TRBJ2-5; tentatively, D is TRBD1 or TRBD2 (5 bases each). Trimming removed 5 bases at V and 3 bases at J, with 13 bases between. The CDR3 sequence is 14 residues long. CDR1 is MNHEY, CDR2 SVGEGT, per germline. The CDR3 loop reads CASSRTGTEETQYF. CDR3 in DNA: TGTGCCAGCAGTAGAACCGGGACCGAAGAGACCCAGTACTTC.

About this clonotype itself: The conserved final phenylalanine or tryptophan is absent from the CDR3, which likely points to a read error. The rearrangement uses TRBV19 and TRBJ1-5; D is unresolved. V was pared by 6 bases and J by 5 bases, with 14 bases between. Germline V CDR1 and CDR2: LNHDA, SQIVND (reference sequence). The CDR3 consists of 14 residues. The CDR3 bases are TGTGCCAGTAGGAACGACCCAGGTCATCAGCCCCAGCATCTT. The encoded protein is CASRNDPGHQPQHL.

The rearrangement joins TRBV19 to TRBJ2-5; 8 bases align to TRBD1. This CDR3 region has 15 residues. The germline V gene encodes CDR1 LNHDA and CDR2 SQIVND (reference sequence). The V segment lost 4 bases and the J segment 2 bases; nucleotides outside the gene matches: 6. The CDR3: CASSTTGTGQETQYF. The DNA of the CDR3 is TGTGCCAGTAGTACAACCGGGACAGGACAAGAGACCCAGTACTTC. Together with reference TRBV19 and TRBJ2-5, the CDR3 gives the full variable domain: DGGITQSPKYLFRKEGQNVTLSCEQNLNHDAMYWYRQDPGQGLRLIYYSQIVNDFQKGDIAEGYSVSREKKESFPLTVTSAQKNPTAFYLCASSTTGTGQETQYFGPGTRLLVL.

The chain combines TRBV3-1 with TRBJ2-1; 10 bases fit TRBD1. CDR3 length equals 17 residues. Germline lookup yields CDR1 LGHDT and CDR2 YNNKEL (reference sequence). V lost 4 bases, J lost 6 bases, and 12 bases stayed unmatched. CDR3 DNA sequence: TGTGCCAGCAGCCCCGACCCGGGACAGGGGTATGGCAATGAGCAGTTCTTC. Encoded protein: CASSPDPGQGYGNEQFF.

This clonotype was found many times. The chain is built from TRBV29-1 and TRBJ1-1; D not certain. In germline, CDR1 is SQVTM, CDR2 ANQGSEA. CDR3 length: 12 amino acids. Trimming took off 8 bases at V and 4 bases at J, with 14 bases between the two ends. The CDR3 region is CSFGYTSTEAFF. In DNA form, the CDR3 reads TGCAGCTTTGGATATACGAGCACTGAAGCTTTCTTT.

V usage is TRBV7-2 and J usage is TRBJ1-5; D unclear. The CDR3 is made up of 17 amino acids. The germline CDR1 and CDR2 sequences are SGHTA and FQGNSA. V shed 0 bases and J shed 0 bases, with 12 bases lying between them. CDR3 coding DNA: TGTGCCAGCAGCTTAGCGAGCACGTATAATAGCAATCAGCCCCAGCATTTT. Encoded protein: CASSLASTYNSNQPQHF.

This clonotype has a handful of counts. The chain joins TRBV28 to TRBJ2-7; D remains unclear. The germline gives CDR1 MDHEN, CDR2 SYDVKM. The CDR3 is made up of 15 amino acids. Trimming removed 5 bases from V and 5 bases from J, with 19 bases in between. The CDR3 protein is CASSRGRPEHHEQYV. CDR3 DNA: TGTGCCAGCAGTCGAGGACGTCCGGAGCACCACGAGCAGTACGTC.

This clonotype was found many times. V usage is TRBV7-2 and J usage is TRBJ2-1, with 10 bases identical to TRBD2. CDR3 length: 15 residues. The J segment lost 4 bases and the V segment lost 3 bases, leaving 3 bases of the junction unmatched. CDR1 and CDR2 from the germline V gene are SGHTA and FQGNSA. Here the CDR3 reads CASSFGLAAYNEQFF. The CDR3, as DNA: TGTGCCAGCAGCTTTGGACTAGCGGCATACAATGAGCAGTTCTTC.

This sequence joins TRBV14 and TRBJ2-7; D unresolved. The CDR3 consists of 14 residues. V was shortened by 6 bases and J by 0 bases, with 12 bases between the two germline ends. From germline, CDR1 is SGHDN and CDR2 FVKESK. The CDR3 sequence is CASSPAALSYEQYF. The CDR3 DNA follows: TGTGCCAGCAGTCCCGCAGCCCTCTCCTACGAGCAGTACTTC.

This chain uses TRBV19 with TRBJ2-7; a possible D gene is TRBD2 (7 bases). The germline gives CDR1 LNHDA, CDR2 SQIVND (reference sequence). Trimming took off 1 base at V and 6 bases at J, with 19 bases between the two ends. The CDR3 contains 16 residues. CDR3 nucleotide sequence: TGTGCCAGTAGTATAGGCCCGGGGGCGGGAGAACGCGAGCAGTACTTC. As protein: CASSIGPGAGEREQYF.

The chain joins TRBV24-1 to TRBJ2-7; 13 nucleotides agree with TRBD2. The CDR3 is 16 amino acids. V gave up 1 base and J gave up 7 bases; unmatched junction bases: 6. Germline CDR1 KGHDR, CDR2 SFDVKD. CDR3 sequence: CATSDFGTSGTDEQYF. The CDR3 coding sequence is TGTGCCACCAGTGATTTCGGGACTAGCGGGACCGATGAGCAGTACTTC.

This clonotype was counted many times. V gene TRBV12-3 or TRBV12-4 combines with J gene TRBJ2-1; 12 bases are shared with TRBD2. V lost 4 bases and J lost 4; bases outside the gene matches: 2. The CDR3 consists of 15 residues. The CDR3 loop reads CASSSSGRGYNEQFF. Written as DNA, the CDR3 is TGTGCCAGCAGTTCTAGCGGGAGGGGGTACAATGAGCAGTTCTTC.

At least ten counts were recorded for this clonotype. The chain couples TRBV2 to TRBJ1-1, with 8 bases identical to TRBD1. Germline trimming cut 7 bases from V and 4 bases from J; bases unmatched to any gene: 5. Per the germline V gene, CDR1 is SNHLY and CDR2 is FYNNEI. The CDR3 runs to 13 residues. For the CDR3, the DNA is TGTGCCAGCATGAAGGGACAGGCCACTGAAGCTTTCTTT. It is translated as CASMKGQATEAFF.

This chain joins TRBV20-1 and TRBJ1-4, with D perhaps matching TRBD1 (5 bases). The length of the CDR3 is 14 residues. V shed 6 bases and J shed 8 bases, with 19 bases lying between them. Per germline, CDR1 DFQATT and CDR2 SNEGSKA (reference sequence). CDR3: CSALGGVNGEKLFF. For the CDR3, the DNA is TGCAGTGCGCTAGGAGGGGTGAATGGCGAAAAACTGTTTTTT.

Regarding this clonotype: This could be a read error, since a much larger clone is one nucleotide away. The chain couples TRBV2 to TRBJ1-5; D ambiguous. CDR3 length equals 12 residues. Germline lookup yields CDR1 SNHLY and CDR2 FYNNEI. With 5 bases removed from V and 10 bases from J, the gap between germline ends came to 12 bases. CDR3 nucleotide sequence: TGTGCCAGCAGTAATCTCGTCGCCCCCCAGCATTTT. Its protein is CASSNLVAPQHF.

This clonotype was seen many times. The chain recombines TRBV11-3 with TRBJ2-7, with a tentative D call TRBD2 (6 bases). The CDR3 has 12 amino acids. Trimming took 5 bases from V and 6 from J, leaving 11 bases between them. Germline-derived CDR1 and CDR2 are SGHNT and YENEEA. The CDR3 protein is CASSHPGGEQYF. The CDR3 coding sequence is TGTGCCAGCAGCCACCCCGGGGGCGAGCAGTACTTC.

The table lists this clonotype with a few counts. The chain recombines TRBV9 with TRBJ2-1; 13 bases are a match to TRBD2. This CDR3 comprises 16 residues. Germline CDR1 and CDR2: SGDLS and YYNGEE. J lost 6 bases, V lost 0 bases, and 3 bases had no gene match. The CDR3 spells CASSVAGTSGTNEQFF. DNA for the CDR3: TGTGCCAGCAGCGTAGCCGGGACTAGCGGGACCAATGAGCAGTTCTTC.

About this clonotype itself: Because it lacks the conserved phenylalanine or tryptophan at the end, this CDR3 is likely a read error. The V call is TRBV28, the J call TRBJ2-1; 14 bases are shared with TRBD2. Germline loops: CDR1 MDHEN, CDR2 SYDVKM. The J segment lost 9 bases and the V segment lost 5 bases, leaving 3 bases of the junction unmatched. The CDR3 has 14 amino acids. The CDR3 bases are TGTGCCAGCAGTGGACTAGCGGGAGGTTTTGAGCAGTTCTCC. Amino acid sequence: CASSGLAGGFEQFS.

This clonotype was detected only a few times. The chain combines TRBV27 with TRBJ1-3, with unresolved D. The CDR3 is 14 residues long. V dropped 3 bases and J dropped 2 bases, with 8 bases sitting between them. CDR1 and CDR2 (germline): MNHEY, SMNVEV (reference sequence). For the CDR3, the DNA is TGTGCCAGCAGTTTGCTTGGGACTGGAAACACCATATATTTT. Translation gives CASSLLGTGNTIYF.

This clonotype occurred many times. The genes are TRBV7-8 and TRBJ1-2; D call uncertain. Germline CDR1 SGHVS, CDR2 FQNEAQ. The CDR3 sequence is 15 residues long. Trimming cost V 0 bases and J 4 bases, with 12 bases left between them. CDR3 in amino acids: CASSLAKEGTYGYTF. For the CDR3, the DNA is TGTGCCAGCAGCTTAGCTAAGGAGGGTACCTATGGCTACACCTTC.